These 2 T cell receptor beta chains came from one sample sequenced in a study of blood T cell repertoires in COVID-19. Method: immunoSEQ multiplex PCR; TCRdb's copy keeps in-frame clones and lacks some. The data show 170,000 or so clones, 70% to 85% seen once. Material for sequencing was PBMCs or T cells enriched from blood (not recorded which). These receptors were collected from a woman aged 50 to 60 who had recovered from COVID-19.

The V and J genes are TRBV19 and TRBJ2-5; no clear D gene. Germline CDR1 and CDR2: LNHDA and SQIVND (reference sequence). The CDR3 loop spans 14 amino acids. Trimming took off 4 bases at V and 1 base at J, with 10 bases between the two ends. Here the CDR3 reads CASSSSRSQETQYF. The CDR3 region has the DNA TGTGCCAGTAGTAGCTCTAGATCCCAAGAGACCCAGTACTTC.

The chain joins TRBV2 to TRBJ1-5; D remains unclear. The CDR3 covers 15 residues. CDR1 is SNHLY, CDR2 FYNNEI, per germline. V was shortened by 4 bases and J by 7 bases, with 17 bases between the two germline ends. CDR3 protein: CASSVRSGVRQPQHF. CDR3 DNA sequence: TGTGCCAGCAGTGTCCGTTCCGGGGTCCGACAGCCCCAGCATTTT.